Below are 29 T cell receptor beta chains sequenced from a single sample in a study of tissue T cells after allogeneic stem cell transplantation. Sequencing used immunoSEQ multiplex PCR; TCRdb keeps in-frame clones, though not all of them. The sample carries roughly 6,600 clones, around 43% recorded once. The time point is: mouse harvest day 7 after allogeneic transplant. Mouse grafts combined 10^7 T-cell-depleted bone marrow cells with 10^6 splenic CD5+ T cells. Sequencing input: lymph node tissue. These receptors were taken from a female BALB/c mouse given C57BL/6 T cells with graft-versus-host disease after an allogeneic hematopoietic cell transplant.

This clone is classed as medium-sized. The genes and germline here are from mouse. The read gets to within 1 residue of the CDR3 end, and the germline J gene fills in the rest. The J gene is TRBJ1-5, the V gene TRBV31, with 8 bases identical to TRBD1. This CDR3 spans 14 amino acids. Per the germline V gene, CDR1 is GKSSPN and CDR2 is SITVG. V trimming: 1 base; J trimming: 4 bases; junction bases outside the gene matches: 3. This chain's CDR3 is CAWSRDRLNQAPLF. The sequenced part of the CDR3 DNA is TGTGCCTGGAGTCGGGACAGGCTAAACCAGGCTCCGCTT.

In regard to this clone: The gene names given are mouse names. The read falls 1 residue short of the CDR3 end, and the missing part is taken from the germline J gene. The chain recombines TRBV13-3 with TRBJ2-7; 9 positions agree with TRBD1. With V trimmed by 9 bases and J by 4 bases, 5 bases remained unmatched. The CDR3 length is 12 residues. Germline V gives CDR1 NNHDY, CDR2 SYVADS. CDR3 sequence reads: CATGQGIYEQYF. The CDR3 DNA, read in part, is TGTGCCACGGGACAGGGTATTTATGAACAGTAC.

As concerns this clone: The germline and genes are mouse ones. Sequencing ends 1 residue short of the CDR3 end; the germline J gene provides the rest. The chain combines TRBV16 with TRBJ1-6; no clear D. TRBJ1-6 is an ORF, and what it does is uncertain. The ends were cut back, 3 bases at V and 0 bases at J, with 3 bases in the middle. The CDR3 consists of 14 residues. CDR1 and CDR2 (germline): SGHSA, FRNQAP. The CDR3 region is CASSLASYNSPLYF. CDR3 DNA (partial): TGTGCAAGCAGCTTGGCTTCCTATAATTCGCCCCTCTAC.

On this clone: Gene names and germline match the mouse. The read ends 1 residue before the CDR3 terminus; that terminus is restored from the germline J gene. The chain joins TRBV13-2 to TRBJ2-3; D might be TRBD2 (5 bases). This CDR3 comprises 16 residues. Germline V lookup: CDR1 NNHNN, CDR2 SYGAGS (reference sequence). The ends were cut back, 0 bases at V and 0 bases at J, with 11 bases in the middle. CDR3 residues: CASGDALGSSAETLYF. The covered CDR3 bases are TGTGCCAGCGGTGATGCATTGGGGTCTAGTGCAGAAACGCTGTAT.

Comments on this clone: The listed genes are named as in mouse. With the read ending 1 residue before the CDR3 end, the germline J gene is used to fill in that end. V and J are TRBV26 and TRBJ2-4, with D possibly matching TRBD2 (5 bases). The CDR3 is 16 residues long. Germline V CDR1 and CDR2: KGHPV, FQNQEV (reference sequence). V lost 2 bases and J lost 0, with 12 bases in between. This CDR3 is CASSLLGGTSQNTLYF. The CDR3 DNA, read in part, is TGTGCCAGCAGTCTGCTGGGAGGAACTAGTCAAAACACCTTGTAC. The entire variable domain, with the rest obtained from reference TRBV26 and TRBJ2-4, is as follows: NSKVIQTPRYLVKGQGQKAKMRCIPEKGHPVVFWYQQNKNNEFKFLINFQNQEVLQQIDMTEKRFSAECPSNSPCSLEIQSSEAGDSALYLCASSLLGGTSQNTLYFGAGTRLSVL.

This clone was observed a handful of times. Gene names are the mouse ones. Read data end 1 residue before the CDR3 end; the end is taken from the germline J gene. The V and J genes are TRBV26 and TRBJ1-4; 9 positions match TRBD1. Germline-derived CDR1 and CDR2 are KGHPV and FQNQEV (reference sequence). The CDR3 consists of 14 residues. V shed 4 bases and J 6 bases; nucleotides not matched to a gene: 3. The CDR3 reads CASSPGQGDERLFF. The CDR3 bases that were read are TGTGCCAGCAGTCCGGGACAGGGAGACGAAAGATTATTT. The whole variable domain, remainder taken from reference TRBV26 and TRBJ1-4, is NSKVIQTPRYLVKGQGQKAKMRCIPEKGHPVVFWYQQNKNNEFKFLINFQNQEVLQQIDMTEKRFSAECPSNSPCSLEIQSSEAGDSALYLCASSPGQGDERLFFGHGTKLSVL.

Details on this clone: Germline and genes here are mouse. The read finishes 1 residue shy of the CDR3 end, and the germline J gene is used to complete it. The chain carries TRBV16 and TRBJ2-7; unclear D gene. The germline gives CDR1 SGHSA, CDR2 FRNQAP. V gave up 1 base and J gave up 2 bases, with 6 bases separating them. This CDR3 is built from 13 residues. CDR3 loop: CASSLAQTYEQYF. CDR3 bases read: TGTGCAAGCAGCTTAGCTCAAACCTATGAACAGTAC.

On this clone itself: Mouse gene names and germline throughout. The missing CDR3 end, 1 residue past where the read stops, is filled in from the germline J gene. The chain combines TRBV5 with TRBJ1-1; TRBD1 aligns across 11 bases. This CDR3 contains 15 residues. Unmatched junction bases numbered 5, after V lost 4 bases and J lost 4 bases. Looked up from germline, CDR1 is LGHNA and CDR2 is YNLKQL (reference sequence). The sequenced part of the CDR3 DNA is TGTGCCAGCAGCCCCTCCGGGACAGGGGGCACAGAAGTCTTC. This gives the protein CASSPSGTGGTEVF. The complete CDR3 reads CASSPSGTGGTEVFF.

About this clone itself: Genes and germline are mouse. The read finishes 1 residue shy of the CDR3 end, and the germline J gene is used to complete it. The rearrangement uses TRBV26 and TRBJ1-4; D perhaps matches TRBD1 (5 bases). This CDR3 contains 14 residues. CDR1 and CDR2 from the germline V gene are KGHPV and FQNQEV (reference sequence). Trimming left V 6 bases short and J 0 bases short, with 8 bases between. The CDR3 DNA, read in part, is TGTGCCAGCAGCCTGACAGTTTCCAACGAAAGATTATTT. It codes for CASSLTVSNERLF. In full, the CDR3 reads CASSLTVSNERLFF.

With respect to this clone: The genes are named according to mouse. The CDR3 extends 1 residue past the end of the read, so its final part is completed from the germline J gene. The J gene is TRBJ2-7, the V gene TRBV16; TRBD1 matches at 7 bases. V lost 5 bases to trimming and J lost 2 bases; unmatched junction nucleotides: 3. This CDR3 contains 13 residues. Germline assignment: CDR1 SGHSA and CDR2 FRNQAP. CDR3: CASSLGTAYEQYF. The part of the CDR3 DNA that was read is TGTGCAAGCAGCCTCGGGACAGCCTATGAACAGTAC.

To note about this clone: Mouse names are used for the genes. The read stops 1 residue short of the end of the CDR3; the missing end is completed from the germline J gene. The chain has TRBV16 and TRBJ2-4; maybe TRBD1 (6 bases). The CDR3 spans 15 residues. Between the trimmed V and J ends, which lost 5 bases and 0 bases, there was a span of 12 bases. Looked up from germline, CDR1 is SGHSA and CDR2 is FRNQAP. The DNA read from the CDR3 is TGTGCAAGCAGCCCCGGGACAACTAGTCAAAACACCTTGTAC. Residues: CASSPGTTSQNTLY. The CDR3 reads in full as CASSPGTTSQNTLYF.

On this clone itself: The gene names given are mouse names. The sequence runs out 1 residue before the end of the CDR3; the remainder is reconstructed from the germline J gene. The rearrangement joins TRBV3 to TRBJ2-2; D is undetermined. There are 15 residues in the CDR3. From germline, CDR1 is SNHLY and CDR2 FYNGKV (reference sequence). V gave up 2 bases and J gave up 3 bases, with 10 bases separating them. The CDR3: CASSLTGRDTGQLYF. The CDR3 DNA, read in part, is TGTGCCAGCAGCTTAACCGGGAGGGACACCGGGCAGCTCTAC.

This clone was seen more than once but under ten times. Gene and germline names: mouse. The read falls 1 residue short of the CDR3 end, and the missing part is taken from the germline J gene. J is TRBJ2-7 and V is TRBV5, with unresolved D. Germline loops: CDR1 LGHNA, CDR2 YNLKQL (reference sequence). CDR3 length: 15 residues. Deletions cut 1 base from V and 0 bases from J, with 10 bases between. The CDR3 spells CASSQGPLSSYEQYF. The covered CDR3 bases are TGTGCCAGCAGCCAAGGTCCCCTGAGCTCCTATGAACAGTAC.

In this sample, this clone turned up a few times. Genes and germline are mouse. The sequenced fragment ends 1 residue before the CDR3 boundary, so the rest is inferred from the germline J gene. This rearrangement joins TRBV3 to TRBJ2-7, with TRBD1 matching over 8 bases. J gave up 3 bases and V 5 bases, and 6 bases lay outside the gene matches. CDR1 and CDR2 from the germline V gene are SNHLY and FYNGKV (reference sequence). The CDR3 totals 14 residues. CDR3 DNA (partial): TGTGCCAGCAGCCTCCGGACAGGGCTCTATGAACAGTAC. Amino acid sequence: CASSLRTGLYEQY. The entire CDR3 protein reads CASSLRTGLYEQYF. Variable domain in full (rest from reference TRBV3 and TRBJ2-7): GPKVLQIPSHQIIDMGQMVTLNCDPVSNHLYFYWYKQILGQQMEFLVNFYNGKVMEKSKLFKDQFSVERPDGSYFTLKIQPTALEDSAVYFCASSLRTGLYEQYFGPGTRLTVL.

With respect to this clone: All gene names here are mouse names. The CDR3 end falls 1 residue outside the read, so it is completed with the germline J gene. The chain links TRBV26 to TRBJ1-2; 8 bases match TRBD1. Germline CDR1 KGHPV, CDR2 FQNQEV (reference sequence). The CDR3 is 13 residues long. J was trimmed by 2 bases and V by 4 bases; bases with no gene match: 0. The CDR3 bases that were read are TGTGCCAGCAGTCGACAGGGGAACTCCGACTACACC. Translation gives CASSRQGNSDYT. The entire CDR3 sequence reads CASSRQGNSDYTF.

As regards this clone: Each gene name is a mouse one. The DNA ends 1 residue before the CDR3 does, and the rest of the CDR3 is filled in from the germline J gene. This chain links TRBV26 with TRBJ2-5; D not certain. The germline V gene encodes CDR1 KGHPV and CDR2 FQNQEV (reference sequence). CDR3 length: 14 amino acids. The V end was cut by 0 bases, the J end by 2 bases, with 6 bases between. The DNA read from the CDR3 is TGTGCCAGCAGTCTGTCCAAGGGCCAAGACACCCAGTAC. As protein: CASSLSKGQDTQY. The full CDR3 protein is CASSLSKGQDTQYF.

A note on this clone: Genes and germline come from the mouse. The read ends 1 residue early relative to the CDR3; the germline J gene fills the gap. This specimen includes other DNA sequences encoding the same CDR3. V usage is TRBV1 and J usage is TRBJ1-1, with TRBD1 identical over 9 bases. The J segment lost 0 bases and the V segment lost 2 bases, leaving 1 base of the junction unmatched. The CDR3 contains 15 residues. In germline, CDR1 is NSQYPW, CDR2 LRSPGD (reference sequence). The CDR3 bases that were read are TGCACCTGCAGTGCACGGGACAGGGCAAACACAGAAGTCTTC. Translation: CTCSARDRANTEVF. The complete CDR3 sequence is CTCSARDRANTEVFF.

Worth noting for this clone: The germline and genes are mouse ones. The read stops 1 residue short of the end of the CDR3; the missing end is completed from the germline J gene. The chain uses TRBV31 and TRBJ1-6; D is unresolved. TRBJ1-6 is filed as an ORF, its function uncertain. The CDR3 contains 13 residues. V shed 1 base and J shed 4 bases, with 5 bases lying between them. The germline V gene encodes CDR1 GKSSPN and CDR2 SITVG. CDR3 protein: CAWSRQYNSPLYF. The sequenced CDR3 bases are TGTGCCTGGAGTCGACAATATAATTCGCCCCTCTAC.

On this clone itself: Gene names are mouse gene names. The read ends 1 residue shy of where the CDR3 ends; the end is completed using the germline J gene. V is TRBV26 and J is TRBJ2-4; no reliable D call. The CDR3 is 14 residues long. CDR1 and CDR2 (germline): KGHPV, FQNQEV (reference sequence). Trimming stripped 2 bases from V and 2 bases from J, with 8 bases between. The part of the CDR3 DNA that was read is TGTGCCAGCAGTCTGGTGGGCGTTCAAAACACCTTGTAC. Protein product: CASSLVGVQNTLY. The entire CDR3 protein is CASSLVGVQNTLYF.

This clone was counted only a few times. Any gene name here is a mouse gene name. The read terminates 1 residue ahead of where the CDR3 ends, so the germline J gene completes it. The V gene is TRBV13-2, the J gene TRBJ1-1; 8 bases are a match to TRBD1. The CDR3 spans 15 residues. V shed 0 bases, J shed 1 base, and the junction held 2 bases outside the gene matches. In germline, CDR1 is NNHNN, CDR2 SYGAGS (reference sequence). The CDR3 DNA, read in part, is TGTGCCAGCGGTGATGCAGGGACAGGAAACACAGAAGTCTTC. It yields the protein CASGDAGTGNTEVF. The whole CDR3 reads CASGDAGTGNTEVFF.

A remark on this clone: Genes and germline come from the mouse. With the read ending 1 residue before the CDR3 end, the germline J gene is used to fill in that end. The chain links TRBV5 to TRBJ1-1, with D tentatively TRBD1 (6 bases). From germline, CDR1 is LGHNA and CDR2 YNLKQL (reference sequence). Trimming shortened V by 4 bases and J by 3 bases, and 12 bases separated the two germline ends. The CDR3 has 14 residues. The sequenced CDR3 bases are TGTGCCAGCAGCCCCCGGGACACCGACACAGAAGTCTTC. As protein: CASSPRDTDTEVF. The whole CDR3 region reads CASSPRDTDTEVFF.

As for this clone: Gene names are the mouse ones. The read terminates 1 residue before the CDR3 end, so the remaining end is supplied by the germline J gene. The chain carries TRBV26 and TRBJ2-5; D is possibly TRBD2 (6 bases). Deletions cut 2 bases from V and 6 bases from J, with 9 bases between. The length of the CDR3 is 13 residues. CDR1 and CDR2 from the germline V gene are KGHPV and FQNQEV (reference sequence). Incomplete CDR3 DNA: TGTGCCAGCAGTCTGGGGGGGAGGGACACCCAGTAC. This sequence encodes CASSLGGRDTQY. The whole CDR3 is CASSLGGRDTQYF.

With respect to this clone: Gene and germline names: mouse. The read comes to an end 1 residue before the CDR3 does, leaving the germline J gene to fill in the end. The chain carries TRBV13-1 and TRBJ1-1, with 8 bases identical to TRBD1. CDR1 and CDR2 (germline): NSHNY, SYGAGN. The CDR3 is made up of 14 amino acids. Germline trimming cut 0 bases from V and 4 bases from J; bases unmatched to any gene: 2. The CDR3 loop reads CASSDATGGTEVFF. Partial CDR3 DNA: TGTGCCAGCAGTGATGCAACAGGGGGCACAGAAGTCTTC.

This clone was picked up a small number of times. Gene names denote mouse genes. The read terminates 1 residue ahead of where the CDR3 ends, so the germline J gene completes it. The rearrangement joins TRBV5 to TRBJ2-7, with 10 bases matching TRBD2. The CDR3 spans 15 residues. CDR1 is LGHNA and CDR2 is YNLKQL in the germline V gene (reference sequence). J gave up 7 bases and V 0 bases, and 6 bases lay outside the gene matches. The CDR3: CASSQDWGGAREQYF. The part of the CDR3 DNA that was read is TGTGCCAGCAGCCAAGACTGGGGGGGCGCGAGAGAACAGTAC.

This clone has only one observation. Gene labels here are mouse ones. The read halts 1 residue ahead of the CDR3 end, with the missing end drawn from the germline J gene. The rearrangement uses TRBV14 and TRBJ2-1; D possibly corresponds to TRBD1 (7 bases). Trimming stripped 5 bases from V and 1 base from J, with 10 bases between. The CDR3 runs 14 residues. The germline V gene encodes CDR1 SGHDT and CDR2 FRDEAV. The CDR3: CASSWGQNYAEQFF. The part of the CDR3 DNA that was read is TGTGCCAGCAGCTGGGGACAGAACTATGCTGAGCAGTTC.

About this clone: Gene and germline names: mouse. From the germline J gene comes the end of the CDR3, since the read stops 1 residue before it. The chain links TRBV20 to TRBJ2-1; 13 nucleotides agree with TRBD2. Germline V gene data show CDR1 as GFQATS and CDR2 as STVNSAI. With V trimmed by 1 base and J by 1 base, 4 bases remained unmatched. This CDR3 comprises 17 residues. The CDR3 sequence is CGARVRDWGGNYAEQFF. Incomplete CDR3 DNA: TGTGGTGCTAGGGTCCGGGACTGGGGGGGGAACTATGCTGAGCAGTTC. The full variable domain, its missing parts supplied by reference TRBV20 and TRBJ2-1, is GALVYQYPRRTICKSGTSMRMECQAVGFQATSVAWYRQSPQKTFELIALSTVNSAIKYEQNFTQEKFPISHPNLSFSSMTVLNAYLEDRGLYLCGARVRDWGGNYAEQFFGPGTRLTVL.

Comment on this clone: Germline and genes: mouse. Sequencing ends 1 residue short of the CDR3 end; the germline J gene provides the rest. J is TRBJ2-4 and V is TRBV26; D unclear. With 4 bases removed from V and 0 bases from J, the gap between germline ends came to 8 bases. Germline CDR1 is KGHPV and CDR2 is FQNQEV (reference sequence). This CDR3 is 14 amino acids long. The sequenced part of the CDR3 DNA is TGTGCCAGCAGTCCGACAATTAGTCAAAACACCTTGTAC. This sequence encodes CASSPTISQNTLY. The complete CDR3 protein is CASSPTISQNTLYF.

Details on this clone: Gene and germline names: mouse. The read is 1 residue too short to cover the CDR3 end, so that end is filled in from the germline J gene. The rearrangement uses TRBV12-2 and TRBJ2-7; maybe TRBD1 (6 bases). Germline-derived CDR1 and CDR2 are SGHLS and HYDKME. Trimming left V 2 bases short and J 7 bases short, with 14 bases between. The CDR3 sequence is 13 residues long. Partial CDR3 DNA: TGTGCCAGCTCTCAGGGGGTTTTTTTGGAACAGTAC. This gives the protein CASSQGVFLEQY. In full, the CDR3 is CASSQGVFLEQYF.

A few counts support this clone. Mouse gene names apply. The CDR3 is cut off 1 residue early in the read; its end comes from the germline J gene. The rearrangement links TRBV19 to TRBJ2-1, with a tentative D call TRBD1 (6 bases). The germline V and J ends were trimmed by 3 bases and 3 bases, with 7 bases remaining between them. The CDR3 runs 13 residues. Germline values: CDR1 FNHDT, CDR2 SITEND (reference sequence). The CDR3 loop reads CASSRGGYAEQFF. CDR3 DNA (partial): TGTGCCAGCAGTAGAGGGGGCTATGCTGAGCAGTTC. Together with reference TRBV19 and TRBJ2-1, the CDR3 gives the full variable domain: GGIITQTPKFLIGQEGQKLTLKCQQNFNHDTMYWYRQDSGKGLRLIYYSITENDLQKGDLSEGYDASREKKSSFSLTVTSAQKNEMAVFLCASSRGGYAEQFFGPGTRLTVL.